These T cell receptor beta chains were read from a single sample in a study of blood T cell repertoires in COVID-19. TCRdb's table, derived via immunoSEQ multiplex PCR, lists solely in-frame clones and lacks some. This sample has approximately 480,000 clones; roughly 89% occur once, and the top ten carry around 0.9%. The source material was peripheral blood. Source of these receptors: a man between 18 and 35 years old with COVID-19, enrolled during active disease. Both conserved end residues are part of each CDR3. D genes are given only for firm matches. Size values are once, few and many counts, or a class for expanded clones, and some rows have none.

len	j_gene	v_gene	d_gene	abundance	CDR3nt	CDR3aa
13	TRBJ2-3	TRBV30	TRBD2	NA	TGTGCCTCGAGGCTAGCGGGAAGTTATACGCAGTATTTT	CASRLAGSYTQYF
15	TRBJ1-3	TRBV7-9	TRBD1	NA	TGTGCCAGCAGGGAAAGACAGGGGCTCGGAAACACCATATATTTT	CASRERQGLGNTIYF
18	TRBJ2-4	TRBV7-8	NA	NA	TGTGCCAGCAGCTCCTTAATGGGGACACCCTTAGCCAAAAACATTCAGTACTTC	CASSSLMGTPLAKNIQYF
14	TRBJ2-5	TRBV7-7	NA	NA	TGTGCCAGCAGCGCCTCTAGGAGCCAAGAGACCCAGTACTTC	CASSASRSQETQYF
18	TRBJ2-2	TRBV3-1/TRBV3-2	NA	NA	TGTGCCAGCAGCCAAGAGAAGCGGGCCTTTTGGGACACCGGGGAGCTGTTTTTT	CASSQEKRAFWDTGELFF
15	TRBJ1-2	TRBV6-5	NA	NA	TGTGCCAGCAGTTACACGATGGGGGGAAACAATGGCTACACCTTC	CASSYTMGGNNGYTF
15	TRBJ1-1	TRBV7-9	NA	NA	TGTGCCAGCAGCTTAGCACAGGGACGGAACACTGAAGCTTTCTTT	CASSLAQGRNTEAFF
16	TRBJ2-1	TRBV6-5	TRBD2	NA	TGTGCCAGCAGTTCCCCTACTAGCGGGGGGGGTTTGTGGCAGTTCTTC	CASSSPTSGGGLWQFF
13	TRBJ2-1	TRBV9	NA	NA	TGTGCCAGCAGCGTAGAGCCTCTTAATGAGCAGTTCTTC	CASSVEPLNEQFF
14	TRBJ1-2	TRBV18	NA	NA	TGTGCCAGCTCACCATCCGCAGGGGCCTATGGCTACACCTTC	CASSPSAGAYGYTF
17	TRBJ2-3	TRBV18	NA	once	TGTGCCAGCTCACTGAAACTACTAGCAAGAGTGGGAGATACGCAGTATTTT	CASSLKLLARVGDTQYF
15	TRBJ1-1	TRBV24-1	TRBD1	NA	TGTGCCACCAGTGAGGGACAGGGGTGGGGAACTGAAGCTTTCTTT	CATSEGQGWGTEAFF
14	TRBJ1-1	TRBV3-1/TRBV3-2	NA	once	TGTGCCAGCAGCTTAGGACGGGGAGCCGCTGAAGCTTTCTTT	CASSLGRGAAEAFF
16	TRBJ2-2	TRBV6-5	NA	once	TGTGCCAGCAGTTACTCGCCCCAGGTCAACACCGGGGAGCTGTTTTTT	CASSYSPQVNTGELFF
15	TRBJ2-7	TRBV7-8	TRBD2	once	TGTGCCAGCAGCACAGCCGGGACTAGCTCCTACGAGCAGTACTTC	CASSTAGTSSYEQYF
15	TRBJ2-7	TRBV6-2/TRBV6-3	TRBD2	NA	TGTGCCAGCAGTTACTCCTTAGCGGGGGGATACGAGCAGTACTTC	CASSYSLAGGYEQYF
15	TRBJ2-7	TRBV5-6	TRBD1	NA	TGTGCCAGCAGCCTACCGACAGGGGGCGTTTACGAGCAGTACTTC	CASSLPTGGVYEQYF
15	TRBJ1-4	TRBV6-5	NA	NA	TGTGCCAGCAGTTACAAAGGGACTTCGGCTGAAAAACTGTTTTTT	CASSYKGTSAEKLFF
15	TRBJ2-3	TRBV30	TRBD2	NA	TGTGCCTGGAGTGGAGGACTAGCGGGAGCAGATACGCAGTATTTT	CAWSGGLAGADTQYF
14	TRBJ2-7	TRBV21-1	NA	NA	TGTGCCAGCCCCTGCGGGGCCACCTTTGACGAGCAGTACTTC	CASPCGATFDEQYF
15	TRBJ1-6	TRBV7-9	TRBD1	NA	TGTGCCAGCAGCAGACAGACAGGGAGCTATTCACCCCTCCACTTT	CASSRQTGSYSPLHF
15	TRBJ1-3	TRBV7-2	NA	NA	TGTGCCAGCAGCGCAGGATACCGCTCTGGAAACACCATATATTTT	CASSAGYRSGNTIYF
15	TRBJ2-3	TRBV16	TRBD1	NA	TGTGCCAGCAGCCTTGGACAGGCAAGCACAGATACGCAGTATTTT	CASSLGQASTDTQYF
14	TRBJ2-5	TRBV27	NA	NA	TGTGCCAGCAGTTTTCGGGCTAGCATGGAGACCCAGTACTTC	CASSFRASMETQYF
15	TRBJ2-6	TRBV6-5	NA	NA	TGTGCCAGCAGGAATCAGGGGACTGGGGCCAACGTCCTGACTTTC	CASRNQGTGANVLTF
13	TRBJ2-7	TRBV12-3/TRBV12-4	NA	NA	TGTGCCAGCACCCTGGACAGTTCCTACGAGCAGTACTTC	CASTLDSSYEQYF
13	TRBJ2-5	TRBV12-3/TRBV12-4	NA	NA	TGTGCCAGCAGTTTAGGGGCTCGAGAGACCCAGTACTTC	CASSLGARETQYF
15	TRBJ2-2	TRBV6-5	TRBD2	NA	TGTGCCAGTAGCCACCGGGACTACAACACCGGGGAGCTGTTTTTT	CASSHRDYNTGELFF
15	TRBJ2-6	TRBV24-1	NA	NA	TGTGCCACCAGTGAGGGAGGAGGTGGGGCCAACGTCCTGACTTTC	CATSEGGGGANVLTF
14	TRBJ1-2	TRBV18	NA	NA	TGTGCCAGCTCAGAGGCACAGGGTGCCTATGGCTACACCTTC	CASSEAQGAYGYTF
14	TRBJ2-5	TRBV5-6	TRBD1	NA	TGTGCCAGCAGCTTGGAGACAGGGGGCGAGACCCAGTACTTC	CASSLETGGETQYF
12	TRBJ2-5	TRBV5-1	NA	NA	TGCGCCAGCAGCTTGTCCGGAGAGACCCAGTACTTC	CASSLSGETQYF
12	TRBJ2-7	TRBV3-1/TRBV3-2	NA	NA	TGTGCCAGCAGCAGATCCTCCACAGATAAGTACTTC	CASSRSSTDKYF
15	TRBJ1-5	TRBV10-3	NA	NA	TGTGCCATCAGTGAGGGCTTATATAGCAATCAGCCCCAGCATTTT	CAISEGLYSNQPQHF
15	TRBJ1-2	TRBV27	TRBD1	NA	TGTGCCAGCAGTTACACCGGGACAGGGGTCGATGGCTACACCTTC	CASSYTGTGVDGYTF
18	TRBJ2-7	TRBV3-1/TRBV3-2	TRBD2	NA	TGTGCCAGCAGCCAAGCGCCTTTTGGGACTAGCGGGAGGAAAGAGCAGTACTTC	CASSQAPFGTSGRKEQYF
15	TRBJ1-5	TRBV5-6	TRBD1	NA	TGTGCCAGCAGCGGAAGGGGGCGCGGCAATCAGCCCCAGCATTTT	CASSGRGRGNQPQHF
14	TRBJ2-1	TRBV5-4	TRBD2	NA	TGTGCCAGCAGCTCATGGACTAGCGAAAATGAGCAGTTCTTC	CASSSWTSENEQFF
15	TRBJ2-3	TRBV5-4	TRBD2	NA	TGTGCCAGCAGCCGCCAGACTAGCGGGGGTGATACGCAGTATTTT	CASSRQTSGGDTQYF
15	TRBJ2-1	TRBV27	TRBD2	NA	TGTGCCAGCAGTTTAATAGCGGGGCCTTACAATGAGCAGTTCTTC	CASSLIAGPYNEQFF
12	TRBJ1-1	TRBV7-9	NA	NA	TGTGCCATCAGAAGCATGAACACTGAAGCTTTCTTT	CAIRSMNTEAFF
16	TRBJ2-5	TRBV7-6	TRBD2	NA	TGTGCCAGCAGCCGGCCCCTAGCGGATCTACAAGAGACCCAGTACTTC	CASSRPLADLQETQYF
18	TRBJ1-6	TRBV10-2	TRBD1	once	TGCGCCGGCCCCCGGGACAGGGGCTTGAGCTCCTATAATTCACCCCTCCACTTT	CAGPRDRGLSSYNSPLHF
15	TRBJ2-1	TRBV19	TRBD2	NA	TGTGCCAGTACCAGAAGCGGGGTAAGCTACAATGAGCAGTTCTTC	CASTRSGVSYNEQFF
11	TRBJ2-3	TRBV10-2	NA	once	TGCGCCAGCAGCTACACAGATACGCAGTATTTT	CASSYTDTQYF
15	TRBJ2-2	TRBV2	NA	NA	TGTGCCACCAGCCGGGACACCCCGAACACCGGGGAGCTGTTTTTT	CATSRDTPNTGELFF
15	TRBJ2-7	TRBV27	TRBD2	NA	TGTGCCAGCAGTTTAAGGGGACTAGCGGGACAAGAGCAGTACTTC	CASSLRGLAGQEQYF
16	TRBJ2-3	TRBV7-2	NA	NA	TGTGCCAGCAGCTTACTTGGCGGGAAGGGCACAGATACGCAGTATTTT	CASSLLGGKGTDTQYF